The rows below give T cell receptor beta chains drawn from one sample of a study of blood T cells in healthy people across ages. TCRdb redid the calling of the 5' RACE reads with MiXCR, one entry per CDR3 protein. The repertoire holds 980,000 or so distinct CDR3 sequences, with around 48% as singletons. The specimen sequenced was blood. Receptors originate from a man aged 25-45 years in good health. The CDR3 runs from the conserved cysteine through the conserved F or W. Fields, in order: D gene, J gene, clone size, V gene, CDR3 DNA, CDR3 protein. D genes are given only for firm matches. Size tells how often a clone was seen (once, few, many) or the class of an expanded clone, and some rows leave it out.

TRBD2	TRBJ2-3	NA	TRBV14	TGTGCCAGCAGCCAAACGACGGGGGGGTCTCCTACGCAGTATTTT	CASSQTTGGSPTQYF
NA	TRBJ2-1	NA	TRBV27	TGTGCCAGCAGTTCCCTACTGTTAGGCGAGCAGTTCTTC	CASSSLLLGEQFF
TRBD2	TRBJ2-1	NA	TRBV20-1	TGCAGTGCTAGAGACCGCAGGCTAGCGGACAATGAGCAGTTCTTC	CSARDRRLADNEQFF
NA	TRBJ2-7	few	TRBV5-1	TGCGCCAGCAGCTTGGGGCAGACGAGCTCCTACGAGCAGTACTTC	CASSLGQTSSYEQYF
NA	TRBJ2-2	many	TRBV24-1	TGTGCCACCACCCCCCCGGACAGATACACCGGGGAGCTGTTTTTT	CATTPPDRYTGELFF
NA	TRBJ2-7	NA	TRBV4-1	TGCGCCAGCAGCCAAATTCGGACCGGGACTTACGAGCAGTACTTC	CASSQIRTGTYEQYF
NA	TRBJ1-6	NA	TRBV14	TGTGCCAGCAGCCAAGTGCGTCTGTCTGGAAATTCACCCCTCCACTTT	CASSQVRLSGNSPLHF
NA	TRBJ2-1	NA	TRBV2	TGTGCCAGCAGTGAAGACGTAGCGCGGCAGTTCTTC	CASSEDVARQFF
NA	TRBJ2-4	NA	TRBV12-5	TGTGCTAGTGGACCCGACGGGACGGGGCCCCGCATTCAGTACTTC	CASGPDGTGPRIQYF
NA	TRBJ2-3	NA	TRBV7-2	TGTGCCAGCAGCTTAACTACAAGACCCTCTAGCACAGATACGCAGTATTTT	CASSLTTRPSSTDTQYF
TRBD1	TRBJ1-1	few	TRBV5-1	TGCGCCAGCAGCGAGACAGGGGCAATGAACACTGAAGCTTTCTTT	CASSETGAMNTEAFF
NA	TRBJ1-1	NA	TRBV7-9	TGTGCCACCAAGGGGGGGGAAGTGCGCGCTTTCTTT	CATKGGEVRAFF
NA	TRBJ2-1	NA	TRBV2	TGTGCCAGCAGTGGGGGTGAGCAGTTCTTC	CASSGGEQFF
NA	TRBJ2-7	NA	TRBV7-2	TGTGCCAGCACCCCACTCTTGGGTTTCCACGAGCAGTACTTC	CASTPLLGFHEQYF
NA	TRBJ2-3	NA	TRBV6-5	TGTGCCAGCCAGCTACGGGATACGCAGTATTTT	CASQLRDTQYF
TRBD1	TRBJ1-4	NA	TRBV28	TGTGCCAGCAGTTCCCTAGGCCGGGGACAGGAGAACGAAAAACTGTTTTTT	CASSSLGRGQENEKLFF
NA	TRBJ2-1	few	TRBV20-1	TGCAGTGCTAGAGATTTCCAGGGCGGCAATGAGCAGTTCTTC	CSARDFQGGNEQFF
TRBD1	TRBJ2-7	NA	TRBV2	TGTGCCAGCAGTGGTGGACAGGGGAGCTCCTACGAGCAGTACTTC	CASSGGQGSSYEQYF
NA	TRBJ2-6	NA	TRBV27	TGTGCCAGCAGTTTATCGCAGGAACATCGGGGGAGCTCTGGGGCCAACGTCCTGACTTTC	CASSLSQEHRGSSGANVLTF
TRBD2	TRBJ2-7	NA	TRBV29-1	TGCAGCGCCTGGACTAGCCCCTACGAGCAGTACTTC	CSAWTSPYEQYF
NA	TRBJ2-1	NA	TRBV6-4	TGTGCCAGCAGTGGGGGAGATAACAATGAGCAGTTCTTC	CASSGGDNNEQFF
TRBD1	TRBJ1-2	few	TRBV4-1	TGCGCCAGCAGCCAGCGGACAGGGATCCCTAACTATGGCTACACCTTC	CASSQRTGIPNYGYTF
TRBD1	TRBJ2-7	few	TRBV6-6	TGTGCCAGCAGCCAGGGGCAGGGGGCGATCTACGAGCAGTACTTC	CASSQGQGAIYEQYF
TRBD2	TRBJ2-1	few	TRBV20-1	TGCAGTGCTAGAGGGAAACGGACTAGCGGGGGGGCCAATGAGCAGTTCTTC	CSARGKRTSGGANEQFF
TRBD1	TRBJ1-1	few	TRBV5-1	TGCGCCAGCAGCCCGGGACAGGACGGTACTGAAGCTTTCTTT	CASSPGQDGTEAFF
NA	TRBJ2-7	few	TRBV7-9	TGTGCCAGCAGCCCCTCGGGCGAGAGAGCCTACGAGCAGTACTTC	CASSPSGERAYEQYF
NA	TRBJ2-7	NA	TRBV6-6	TGTGCCAGCAATTACAGGGTTCCCTACGAGCAGTACTTC	CASNYRVPYEQYF
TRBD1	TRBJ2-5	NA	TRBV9	TGTGCCAGCAGTGCCGGGACAGGGCCAGAGACCCAGTACTTC	CASSAGTGPETQYF
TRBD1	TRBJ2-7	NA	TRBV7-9	TGTGCCAGCACCGTGGGACAGGGTGGCTACGAGCAGTACTTC	CASTVGQGGYEQYF
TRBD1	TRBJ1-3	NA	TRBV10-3	TGTGCCATCAGTGAGGCTGGGACAGACTCTGGAAACACCATATATTTT	CAISEAGTDSGNTIYF
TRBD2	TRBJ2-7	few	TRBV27	TGTGCCAGCAGTTCCCCGGGAGGGGCCTACGAGCAGTACTTC	CASSSPGGAYEQYF
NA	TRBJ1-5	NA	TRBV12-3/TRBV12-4	TGTGCCAGCAGTTTAGGGAGAAGCAATCAGCCCCAGCATTTT	CASSLGRSNQPQHF
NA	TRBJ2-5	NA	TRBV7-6	TGTGCCAGCAGCTTAGAGCGAAGTACCGTCCAAGAGACCCAGTACTTC	CASSLERSTVQETQYF
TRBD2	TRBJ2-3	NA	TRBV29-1	TGCAGCGTTGAAGATCGAGCGGGAGTGGGGGCAGATACGCAGTATTTT	CSVEDRAGVGADTQYF
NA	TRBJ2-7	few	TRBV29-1	TGCAGCGTCACACCCACAGGGAACTACGAGCAGTACTTC	CSVTPTGNYEQYF
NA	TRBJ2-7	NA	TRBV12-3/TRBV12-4	TGTGCCAGCAGTTTTTTTTTTTGGTTGGGGGACCCTACCTACGAGCAGTACTTC	CASSFFFWLGDPTYEQYF
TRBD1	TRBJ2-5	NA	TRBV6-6	TGTGCCAGCAGCCCCGGGACAGGGAAGAACAATGAGCAGTACTTC	CASSPGTGKNNEQYF
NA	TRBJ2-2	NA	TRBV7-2	TGTGTCAGCAGCCCGGGGATGAACACCGGGGAGCTGTTTTTT	CVSSPGMNTGELFF
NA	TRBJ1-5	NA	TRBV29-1	TGCAGCGTGAGGGTGGGGGCCTCTGGCAATCAGCCCCAGCATTTT	CSVRVGASGNQPQHF
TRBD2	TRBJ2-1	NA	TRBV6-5	TGTGCCAGCAGTTATGACGGGGGGGCCTCCAATGAGCAGTTCTTC	CASSYDGGASNEQFF
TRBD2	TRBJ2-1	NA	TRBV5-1	TGCGCCGGCAGCTTGAACCTTGCCCCGGGACTAGCGGGGGCGCACAATGAGCAGTTCTTC	CAGSLNLAPGLAGAHNEQFF
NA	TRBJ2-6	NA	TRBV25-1	TGTGCCAGCAGTGAATACAGGGGTGGGGCCAACGTCCTGACTTTC	CASSEYRGGANVLTF
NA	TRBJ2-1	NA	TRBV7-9	TGTGCCAGCAGCTCCTCTAAGAATAGCGGTGCCTACAATGAGCAGTTCTTC	CASSSSKNSGAYNEQFF
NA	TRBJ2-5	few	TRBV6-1	TGTGCCAGTTACGGGGATCGGGAGACCCAGTACTTC	CASYGDRETQYF
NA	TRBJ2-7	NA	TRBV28	TGTGCCAGCAGTTTATTTGGGCAGGCGCAGTACTTC	CASSLFGQAQYF
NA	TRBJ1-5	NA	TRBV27	TGTGCCAGCAGTCTCGCGGGTAGGGAACATAGCAATCAGCCCCAGCATTTT	CASSLAGREHSNQPQHF
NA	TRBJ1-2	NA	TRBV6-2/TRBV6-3	TGTGCCAGCAGTCTGAGGACGGATGGCTACACCTTC	CASSLRTDGYTF
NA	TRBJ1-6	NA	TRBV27	TGTGCCAGCAGTTCCGTGGGTTCACCCCTCCACTTT	CASSSVGSPLHF
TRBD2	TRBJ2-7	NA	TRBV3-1	TGTGCCAGCAGCCCCGGGACTAGTTTCGAGCAGTACTTC	CASSPGTSFEQYF
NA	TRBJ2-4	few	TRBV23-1	TGCGCCAGCTTCAGGGGAGTATATCTAGCCAAAAACATTCAGTACTTC	CASFRGVYLAKNIQYF
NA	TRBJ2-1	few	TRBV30	TGTGCCTGGAGCCCGGGGGCTGCCTACAATGAGCAGTTCTTC	CAWSPGAAYNEQFF
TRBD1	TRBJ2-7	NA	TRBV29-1	TGCGGTTGTCAGGACAGGAGCTCCTACGAGCAGTACTTC	CGCQDRSSYEQYF
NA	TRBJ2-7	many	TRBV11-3	TGTGCCAGCAGTTCCCCTTTAGGGGCATCCTACGAGCAGTACTTC	CASSSPLGASYEQYF
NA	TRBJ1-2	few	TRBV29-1	TGCAGCGTTCAGGGCGGCGCGCGAACCTTCTATGGCTACACCTTC	CSVQGGARTFYGYTF
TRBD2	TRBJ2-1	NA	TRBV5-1	TGCGCCAGCAGCGGGATAGCGGGGGCCTCCTACAATGAGCTGTTCTTC	CASSGIAGASYNELFF
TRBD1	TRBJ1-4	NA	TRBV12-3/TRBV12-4	TGTGCCAGCAGAAAGACAGGGGACGCTGAAAAACTGTTTTTT	CASRKTGDAEKLFF